The 17 T cell receptor beta chains in this list originate from one sample, sequenced in a study of blood T cell repertoires in COVID-19. TCRdb's copy holds only in-frame clones and misses some; the assay was immunoSEQ multiplex PCR. The sample includes about 150,000 clones, approximately 80% of them seen just once. The sample was peripheral blood. The receptors stem from a man aged 55 to 69 with active or convalescent COVID-19.

The chain joins TRBV6-2 or TRBV6-3 to TRBJ1-1; D gene uncertain. The CDR3 length is 19 residues. From germline, CDR1 is MNHEY and CDR2 SVGEGT. Trimming cost V 2 bases and J 1 base, with 23 bases left between them. CDR3 DNA sequence: TGTGCCAGCAGTTACACCCCCATGCGGCATCTACCATCGAACACTGAAGCTTTCTTT. As protein: CASSYTPMRHLPSNTEAFF.

The chain joins TRBV6-5 to TRBJ2-1; TRBD2 might be the D (5 bases). V lost 8 bases, J lost 5 bases, and 13 bases lay in between. Germline V gene lookup returns CDR1 MNHEY and CDR2 SVGAGI. The CDR3 covers 13 residues. This chain's CDR3 is CASQRRRDNEQFF. The CDR3 coding sequence is TGTGCCAGCCAGCGGAGAAGGGACAATGAGCAGTTCTTC.

V and J are TRBV2 and TRBJ1-5; D is unclear. V lost 0 bases and J 4 bases, leaving 7 bases between the germline ends. The CDR3 is made up of 14 amino acids. Per germline, CDR1 SNHLY and CDR2 FYNNEI. DNA of the CDR3: TGTGCCAGCAGTGAAGCACTACTTAATCAGCCCCAGCATTTT. It yields the protein CASSEALLNQPQHF.

The V call is TRBV30, the J call TRBJ2-2, with a possible D match to TRBD1 (6 bases). The CDR3 runs 14 residues. Between the trimmed V and J ends, which lost 2 bases and 5 bases, there was a span of 12 bases. CDR1 and CDR2 from the germline V gene are GTSNPN and SVGIG (reference sequence). CDR3 bases: TGTGCCTGGAGTTCCTTAAGGGGGACCGGGGAGCTGTTTTTT. Protein: CAWSSLRGTGELFF.

V and J are TRBV21-1 and TRBJ2-7; TRBD2, the D gene given by the table, was not confirmed from the DNA. TRBV21-1 is annotated as a pseudogene. The CDR3 has 14 amino acids. The CDR3 DNA reads as TGTGCCAGCAACTACTTTCTAGCGGGAGGCGAGCAGTACTTC. Protein product: CASNYFLAGGEQYF.

The chain employs TRBV30 and TRBJ1-4; 8 bases agree with TRBD1. Trimming cost V 3 bases and J 7 bases; bases outside gene matches: 10. Germline CDR1 is GTSNPN and CDR2 is SVGIG (reference sequence). The CDR3 contains 15 residues. The CDR3 is CAWRRTGGMGEKLFF. CDR3 in DNA: TGTGCCTGGAGACGAACAGGGGGTATGGGTGAAAAACTGTTTTTT.

The gene calls are TRBV30 and TRBJ1-2, with 10 bases fitting TRBD1. The V gene's germline CDR1 is GTSNPN and CDR2 SVGIG (reference sequence). V shed 0 bases, J shed 4 bases, and the junction held 23 bases outside the gene matches. This CDR3 is 21 amino acids long. CDR3 amino acids: CAWSVRDRGLGVPQTGYGYTF. CDR3 nucleotide sequence: TGTGCCTGGAGTGTCCGGGACAGGGGCCTTGGCGTGCCCCAAACGGGCTATGGCTACACCTTC.

V usage is TRBV5-6 and J usage is TRBJ1-4; a possible D gene is TRBD1 (5 bases). Trimming left V 3 bases short and J 5 bases short, with 14 bases between. Germline-derived CDR1 and CDR2 are SGHDT and YYEEEE. The CDR3 extends over 15 amino acids. The CDR3 region is CASSSIGARNEKLFF. For the CDR3, the DNA is TGTGCCAGCAGCTCCATTGGGGCCCGGAATGAAAAACTGTTTTTT.

This chain links TRBV3-1 (or the pseudogene TRBV3-2) with TRBJ2-1; no definite D call. V shed 4 bases and J shed 9 bases, with 10 bases lying between them. The CDR3 covers 12 residues. CDR1 and CDR2 (germline): LGHDT, YNNKEL (reference sequence). The CDR3 spells CASSLLGGEQFF. The CDR3 coding sequence is TGTGCCAGCAGCCTCCTCGGCGGTGAGCAGTTCTTC.

The rearrangement uses TRBV2 and TRBJ2-3; a weak D match, TRBD2 (6 bases). Germline V gives CDR1 SNHLY, CDR2 FYNNEI. V was clipped by 2 bases and J by 6 bases, with 18 bases between them. The CDR3 sequence is 16 residues long. The CDR3 nucleotides are TGTGCCAGCAGTGAATGGGGTCTAGCGACCCTGGATACGCAGTATTTT. Protein sequence: CASSEWGLATLDTQYF.

This clone was observed many times. The chain joins TRBV28 to TRBJ2-7; 8 bases align to TRBD2. Trimming removed 2 bases from V and 9 bases from J; junction bases left unmatched: 9. The CDR3 is made up of 14 amino acids. CDR1 and CDR2 from the germline V gene are MDHEN and SYDVKM. The CDR3 is CASSLVAGTAPQYF. CDR3 sequence (DNA): TGTGCCAGCAGTTTAGTAGCGGGAACAGCTCCGCAGTACTTC.

This chain joins TRBV10-1 and TRBJ1-3; D not certain. Germline loops: CDR1 WNHNN, CDR2 SYGVQD (reference sequence). CDR3 length: 16 residues. V was pared by 1 base and J by 0 bases, with 10 bases between. The CDR3 loop is CASSEWEPVSGNTIYF. CDR3 DNA sequence: TGCGCCAGCAGTGAGTGGGAGCCGGTCTCTGGAAACACCATATATTTT.

This clone was seen just once. This chain uses TRBV5-1 with TRBJ2-3; 7 bases fit TRBD2. Looked up from germline, CDR1 is SGHRS and CDR2 is YFSETQ. V trimming: 5 bases; J trimming: 5 bases; junction bases outside the gene matches: 8. The CDR3 totals 14 residues. The DNA of the CDR3 is TGCGCCAGCAGTGCGGGAGTGGGCAAAGATACGCAGTATTTT. Protein product: CASSAGVGKDTQYF. The variable domain in full, with the rest retrieved from reference TRBV5-1 and TRBJ2-3, is KAGVTQTPRYLIKTRGQQVTLSCSPISGHRSVSWYQQTPGQGLQFLFEYFSETQRNKGNFPGRFSGRQFSNSRSEMNVSTLELGDSALYLCASSAGVGKDTQYFGPGTRLTVL.

The V and J genes are TRBV30 and TRBJ2-7; 8 bases agree with TRBD1. The V gene's germline CDR1 is GTSNPN and CDR2 SVGIG (reference sequence). The V gene end was trimmed by 0 bases and the J gene end by 2 bases; junction bases not matched to a gene: 9. The CDR3 is 16 amino acids. CDR3 sequence reads: CAWSVIKTGDPYEQYF. For the CDR3, the DNA is TGTGCCTGGAGTGTAATAAAGACAGGGGACCCCTACGAGCAGTACTTC.

The chain uses TRBV15 and TRBJ2-6, with a weak D call TRBD1 (5 bases). The CDR3 length is 16 residues. Trimming left V 0 bases short and J 4 bases short, with 10 bases between. Per germline, CDR1 LNHNV and CDR2 YYDKDF (reference sequence). The CDR3 is CATSRDKGSGANVLTF. The CDR3 DNA sequence: TGTGCCACCAGCAGAGATAAGGGGTCAGGGGCCAACGTCCTGACTTTC.

This clone was detected a few times. The V and J genes are TRBV2 and TRBJ1-2; TRBD1 agrees at 7 bases. The CDR3 extends over 15 amino acids. Germline V gene lookup returns CDR1 SNHLY and CDR2 FYNNEI. Trimming removed 5 bases from V and 1 base from J; junction bases left unmatched: 7. In DNA form, the CDR3 reads TGTGCCAGCAGTCAGGAGGGGGCTTATAACTATGGCTACACCTTC. It is translated as CASSQEGAYNYGYTF.

This chain uses TRBV12-3 or TRBV12-4 with TRBJ1-3; no firm D call. Trimming cost V 8 bases and J 9 bases, with 17 bases left between them. The CDR3 covers 13 residues. The CDR3 is CASSGRGIPTIYF. The CDR3 DNA reads TGTGCCAGCTCCGGCCGGGGAATTCCCACCATATATTTT.